This T cell receptor (beta chain) emerged from a study of regulatory T cells in long-lasting Graves disease. Notes on this clonotype: The target antigen is unknown.

Study-wide points: Favoring TRBV28, TRBJ1-2 and TRBJ2-5 was a feature seen in persistent disease.

Assembly of TCR beta libraries relied on iRepertoire HTBI primers together with Arm-PCR of CDR3 regions. MiXCR, run by TCRdb on the multiplex PCR reads, gives a single entry per CDR3 protein. The sample holds about 660,000 distinct CDR3 sequences; 25% to 35% are singletons and the top ten take 40% to 55%. This sample's time point: persistent/refractory GD, antithyroid drugs over 5 years with positive TRAb. After RNA was extracted from PBMCs, the TCR library was made from it. Graves' disease diagnosis relied on American Thyroid Association guidelines. V lost 7 bases and J lost 3, with 9 bases in between. This CDR3 comprises 12 residues. Per the germline V gene, CDR1 is LNHDA and CDR2 is SQIVND (reference sequence).

The specimen comprised peripheral blood mononuclear cells (PBMCs), sampled when the disease was refractory, from a patient treated with antithyroid drugs. The V gene is TRBV19, the J gene TRBJ1-2; D is unresolved. The clonotype comes from a female donor with Graves disease. For the CDR3, the DNA is TGTGCCAGTAATTCCAGGCACTATGGCTACACCTTC. Translation gives CASNSRHYGYTF.